The entry below describes one TCR beta chain. With only one base between it and a far larger clone, this is likely a read error. The library was built from about 370 ng RNA with molecular barcoded adaptors for alpha/delta and beta/gamma chains. A single record per CDR3 protein comes from TCRdb applying MiXCR to the reads. This table holds about 48,000 distinct CDR3 sequences, around a fifth found once. These data come from a study of read filtering for tumor transcriptome and immune sequencing. Study-wide background: Per sample, TCR-region reads ranged about 3.5 to 11 million by IR-seq, roughly 75 to 1,400 by RNA-seq.

This CDR3 is 17 amino acids long. Every patient had bone marrow sampled while the disease was active. The sample comprised a population of CD138-negative cells sorted from bone marrow. This receptor was identified in a donor aged 40 or older with multiple myeloma. The gene calls are TRBV12-3 or TRBV12-4 and TRBJ1-1; possibly TRBD1 for D (5 bases). Here the CDR3 reads CASSLLTAEHRNAEAFF. CDR3 DNA: TGTGCCAGCAGTTTGTTGACAGCCGAACACCGGAACGCTGAAGCTTTCTTT.